Presented here are 27 T cell receptor beta chains from one specimen sequenced in a study of T cell changes during pregnancy in multiple sclerosis. Sequencing used immunoSEQ multiplex PCR; TCRdb keeps in-frame clones, though not all of them. The sample lists some 70,000 clones, about 91% occurring once. The specimen comprised peripheral blood, sampled in the second trimester of pregnancy. These receptors were collected from a female donor in good health, enrolled as a control in a pregnancy study.

The chain uses TRBV27 and TRBJ1-1, with D possibly matching TRBD1 (5 bases). The CDR3 is 14 amino acids. V gave up 5 bases and J gave up 0 bases, with 10 bases separating them. Germline CDR1 MNHEY, CDR2 SMNVEV (reference sequence). Here the CDR3 DNA reads TGTGCCAGCAGTGCAGACAGCATGAACACTGAAGCTTTCTTT. It encodes CASSADSMNTEAFF.

This clone was recorded once. This chain connects TRBV28 to TRBJ1-6, with TRBD1 matching 9 bases. V lost 7 bases, J lost 8 bases, and 9 bases stayed unmatched. CDR3 size: 15 residues. The germline V gene has CDR1 MDHEN and CDR2 SYDVKM. The CDR3, as DNA: TGTGCCAGCATCAAACAGGGGGCGCTAGATTCACCCCTCCACTTT. Its protein is CASIKQGALDSPLHF.

The chain employs TRBV6-1 and TRBJ1-6, with D unresolved. Germline V gene sequence: CDR1 MNHNS, CDR2 SASEGT. This CDR3 has 14 amino acids. Trimming removed 5 bases at V and 1 base at J, with 6 bases between. Here the CDR3 reads CASSPRSYNSPLHF. CDR3 in DNA: TGTGCCAGCAGTCCCCGGTCCTATAATTCACCCCTCCACTTT.

The chain uses TRBV19 and TRBJ2-5, with 10 bases lining up with TRBD2. The CDR3 sequence is 15 residues long. Germline V CDR1 and CDR2: LNHDA, SQIVND (reference sequence). The junction had 3 bases not matched to a gene; V was cut back by 3 bases and J by 2 bases. The CDR3 region is CASSISGGPQETQYF. In nucleotides, the CDR3 is TGTGCCAGTAGTATTAGCGGGGGGCCACAAGAGACCCAGTACTTC.

This chain joins TRBV5-4 and TRBJ2-3; D ambiguous. The V end was cut by 1 base, the J end by 0 bases, with 3 bases between. The CDR3 is 13 residues long. CDR1 and CDR2 from the germline V gene are SGHNT and YYREEE (reference sequence). In DNA, the CDR3 is TGTGCCAGCAGCTTGCGGAGCACAGATACGCAGTATTTT. Its protein is CASSLRSTDTQYF.

The V call is TRBV27, the J call TRBJ1-5; the D is unclear. In germline, CDR1 is MNHEY, CDR2 SMNVEV (reference sequence). Trimming shortened V by 6 bases and J by 3 bases, and 15 bases separated the two germline ends. The CDR3 consists of 15 residues. CDR3 coding DNA: TGTGCCAGCAGCTTCAACCCTGGCCCCAATCAGCCCCAGCATTTT. Protein: CASSFNPGPNQPQHF.

CDR3 coding DNA: TGTGCCAGCACCCCTAGCAGCGCGAACACCGGGGAGCTGTTTTTT. It translates to CASTPSSANTGELFF. The gene calls are TRBV28 and TRBJ2-2; D may be TRBD2 (5 bases). This CDR3 is built from 15 residues. With 7 bases removed from V and 0 bases from J, the gap between germline ends came to 12 bases. The germline V gene encodes CDR1 MDHEN and CDR2 SYDVKM.

J is TRBJ2-1 and V is TRBV5-4; the D gene is possibly TRBD2 (7 bases). Germline-derived CDR1 and CDR2 are SGHNT and YYREEE (reference sequence). This CDR3 contains 14 residues. V dropped 5 bases and J dropped 2 bases, with 11 bases sitting between them. CDR3 in DNA: TGTGCCAGCAGGGGAGGGGGGACCTACAATGAGCAGTTCTTC. The encoded protein is CASRGGGTYNEQFF.

Only one count was recorded for this clone. The rearrangement links TRBV5-1 to TRBJ2-1; 12 bases agree with TRBD2. The V segment lost 0 bases and the J segment 8 bases; nucleotides outside the gene matches: 12. Per the germline V gene, CDR1 is SGHRS and CDR2 is YFSETQ. The CDR3 has 18 residues. The CDR3 coding sequence is TGCGCCAGCAGCTTGGGGCTAGCGGGAGGGGGTTATATGGATGAGCAGTTCTTC. This sequence encodes CASSLGLAGGGYMDEQFF.

This clone has only a few counts. V gene TRBV25-1 combines with J gene TRBJ2-3; a weak D match, TRBD1 (5 bases). Germline lookup yields CDR1 MGHDK and CDR2 SYGVNS. This CDR3 is built from 15 residues. V shed 6 bases and J shed 2 bases, with 15 bases lying between them. The CDR3 DNA reads TGTGCCAGCAGGGCAACAGGCTCTGCCACAGATACGCAGTATTTT. This translates into CASRATGSATDTQYF.

The gene calls are TRBV25-1 and TRBJ1-1, with D unresolved. The V gene lost 3 bases and the J gene lost 8 bases, with 10 bases spanning the gap. The CDR3 spans 12 residues. Germline V gene data show CDR1 as MGHDK and CDR2 as SYGVNS. The CDR3 reads CASSESGSEAFF. The CDR3 DNA sequence: TGTGCCAGCAGTGAGAGCGGCAGCGAAGCTTTCTTT.

The chain recombines TRBV5-1 with TRBJ2-7; D uncertain. CDR1 SGHRS and CDR2 YFSETQ come from the germline V gene. Trimming shortened V by 0 bases and J by 2 bases, and 12 bases separated the two germline ends. This CDR3 comprises 15 residues. The CDR3 sequence is CASSLESVNTYEQYF. The CDR3 coding sequence is TGCGCCAGCAGCTTGGAGAGCGTCAACACCTACGAGCAGTACTTC.

The chain uses TRBV25-1 and TRBJ2-7; maybe TRBD1 (6 bases). The CDR3 covers 13 residues. Trimming pared 9 bases from V and 2 bases from J, leaving 14 bases between. The V gene's germline CDR1 is MGHDK and CDR2 SYGVNS. Here the CDR3 reads CASSGTNTYEQYF. DNA of the CDR3: TGTGCCAGTTCCGGGACAAATACCTACGAGCAGTACTTC.

V gene TRBV19 combines with J gene TRBJ2-5; 10 bases map to TRBD1. The V segment lost 3 bases and the J segment 4 bases; nucleotides outside the gene matches: 11. The V gene's germline CDR1 is LNHDA and CDR2 SQIVND (reference sequence). The CDR3 is 17 residues long. This CDR3 reads CASSMGDRGRGRETQYF. CDR3 DNA: TGTGCCAGTAGTATGGGGGACAGGGGCCGAGGGAGAGAGACCCAGTACTTC.

The chain has TRBV2 and TRBJ1-1, with 9 positions matching TRBD1. V lost 7 bases to trimming and J lost 5 bases; unmatched junction nucleotides: 8. The germline CDR1 and CDR2 sequences are SNHLY and FYNNEI. The CDR3 loop spans 14 amino acids. CDR3 amino acids: CASTGTGLATEAFF. The CDR3 DNA reads as TGTGCCAGCACGGGGACAGGGTTGGCGACTGAAGCTTTCTTT. The whole variable domain, remainder taken from reference TRBV2 and TRBJ1-1, is EPEVTQTPSHQVTQMGQEVILRCVPISNHLYFYWYRQILGQKVEFLVSFYNNEISEKSEIFDDQFSVERPDGSNFTLKIRSTKLEDSAMYFCASTGTGLATEAFFGQGTRLTVV.

The rearrangement uses TRBV18 and TRBJ1-4; 9 bases match TRBD1. The J segment lost 8 bases and the V segment lost 2 bases, leaving 3 bases of the junction unmatched. The CDR3 loop spans 14 amino acids. Germline lookup yields CDR1 KGHSH and CDR2 LQKENI. In DNA form, the CDR3 reads TGTGCCAGCTCACCAAGGGGACAGGGAGAAAAACTGTTTTTT. Translation gives CASSPRGQGEKLFF. The complete variable domain, with remaining parts taken from reference TRBV18 and TRBJ1-4, reads NAGVMQNPRHLVRRRGQEARLRCSPMKGHSHVYWYRQLPEEGLKFMVYLQKENIIDESGMPKERFSAEFPKEGPSILRIQQVVRGDSAAYFCASSPRGQGEKLFFGSGTQLSVL.

The chain uses TRBV7-9 and TRBJ2-5; tentative D call: TRBD2 (6 bases). The CDR3 contains 15 residues. Germline CDR1 SEHNR, CDR2 FQNEAQ (reference sequence). The V end lost 1 base, the J end lost 1 base, and 10 bases lay between the germline ends. CDR3 sequence reads: CASSLVGTPQETQYF. The CDR3 DNA follows: TGTGCCAGCAGCTTAGTAGGGACTCCCCAAGAGACCCAGTACTTC.

The DNA for the CDR3 is TGTGCCAGCAGCTTAGTGGCAGGGGGGAATTCACCCCTCCACTTT. Protein: CASSLVAGGNSPLHF. The chain recombines TRBV7-6 with TRBJ1-6, with TRBD1 matching 7 bases. This CDR3 comprises 15 residues. V lost 1 base, J lost 7 bases, and 4 bases stayed unmatched. CDR1 and CDR2 from the germline V gene are SGHVS and FNYEAQ.

The chain is built from TRBV4-2 and TRBJ2-7, with 11 positions matching TRBD2. V gave up 2 bases and J gave up 3 bases; unmatched junction bases: 6. Germline V gene data show CDR1 as LGHNA and CDR2 as YNFKEQ. CDR3 length: 16 amino acids. The CDR3 loop reads CASSQLTSGDLYEQYF. In DNA form, the CDR3 reads TGTGCCAGCAGCCAACTGACTAGCGGGGACCTCTACGAGCAGTACTTC.

The chain carries TRBV4-3 and TRBJ1-2; TRBD1 matches 10 bases. CDR3 length: 14 amino acids. CDR1 LGHNA and CDR2 YSLEER come from the germline V gene. CDR3 loop: CAAAKSPGQGIYTF. As DNA, the CDR3 is TGCGCGGCAGCCAAGTCTCCGGGACAGGGGATTTACACCTTC.

The chain uses TRBV9 and TRBJ1-2; 10 bases match TRBD1. Germline values: CDR1 SGDLS, CDR2 YYNGEE. The ends lost 3 bases at V and 2 bases at J; junction bases unmatched: 1. The CDR3 is 14 amino acids. CDR3 residues: CASSATGGNYGYTF. For the CDR3, the DNA is TGTGCCAGCAGCGCGACAGGGGGCAACTATGGCTACACCTTC.

The V and J genes are TRBV29-1 and TRBJ2-1; 8 positions match TRBD1. Germline V lookup: CDR1 SQVTM, CDR2 ANQGSEA. The V gene end was trimmed by 2 bases and the J gene end by 8 bases; junction bases not matched to a gene: 8. This CDR3 has 14 residues. In DNA, the CDR3 is TGCAGCGTTGAAAGGGGGTCAGGGGGCTATGAGCAGTTCTTC. It is translated as CSVERGSGGYEQFF.

The rearrangement uses TRBV10-3 and TRBJ2-7; tentatively, D is TRBD1 (5 bases). Germline V gene lookup returns CDR1 ENHRY and CDR2 SYGVKD. V lost 0 bases and J lost 0, with 12 bases in between. The CDR3 loop spans 16 amino acids. CDR3 in amino acids: CAISESFWGPSYEQYF. CDR3 DNA: TGTGCCATCAGTGAGTCCTTTTGGGGCCCCTCCTACGAGCAGTACTTC.

CDR3 amino acids: CASSQRTANEKLFF. The CDR3 DNA is TGCGCCAGCAGCCAAAGGACAGCTAATGAAAAACTGTTTTTT. This chain joins TRBV4-1 and TRBJ1-4; weak D call: TRBD1 (6 bases). The CDR3 runs to 14 residues. Looked up from germline, CDR1 is MGHRA and CDR2 is YSYEKL. Trimming shortened V by 2 bases and J by 3 bases, and 7 bases separated the two germline ends.

The J gene is TRBJ2-7, the V gene TRBV28; D not certain. This CDR3 contains 14 residues. Trimming pared 1 base from V and 2 bases from J, leaving 9 bases between. Germline V lookup: CDR1 MDHEN, CDR2 SYDVKM. The DNA of the CDR3 is TGTGCCAGCAGTTTATTGACTGCCGCCTACGAGCAGTACTTC. Translation gives CASSLLTAAYEQYF.

The CDR3 region is CASSRVPTGELFF. The CDR3 region has the DNA TGCGCCAGCAGCCGAGTCCCCACCGGGGAGCTGTTTTTT. The rearrangement links TRBV5-1 to TRBJ2-2; D is unclear. CDR3 size: 13 residues. The ends were cut back, 4 bases at V and 4 bases at J, with 8 bases in the middle. In germline, CDR1 is SGHRS, CDR2 YFSETQ.

The CDR3 sequence is CASSLGTVNTEAFF. The CDR3 DNA sequence: TGTGCCAGCAGCCTAGGGACAGTTAACACTGAAGCTTTCTTT. The genes are TRBV7-8 and TRBJ1-1; TRBD1 aligns across 7 bases. The CDR3 contains 14 residues. V trimming: 5 bases; J trimming: 2 bases; junction bases outside the gene matches: 5. CDR1 and CDR2 from the germline V gene are SGHVS and FQNEAQ.